What follows are 2 T cell receptor beta chains derived from one specimen sequenced in a study of T cells in Graves' hyperthyroidism and ophthalmopathy. TCR beta CDR3 region amplification was performed from RNA transcripts. A first-round RT-PCR of the TCR CDR3 used the HTBI primer set. In TCRdb, the multiplex PCR reads were re-called with MiXCR into one record per CDR3 protein. The sample includes fewer than 550,000 distinct CDR3 sequences, roughly 14% of them seen just once. Material: blood. These receptors were collected from a woman younger than 35 with Graves' hyperthyroidism.

CDR3 in amino acids: CASSPPGQGIHEQYF. The CDR3, as DNA: TGTGCCAGCAGCCCCCCGGGACAGGGGATCCACGAGCAGTACTTC. J is TRBJ2-7 and V is TRBV6-1; 10 nucleotides align to TRBD1. Looked up from germline, CDR1 is MNHNS and CDR2 is SASEGT. Losses at the gene ends were 6 bases for V and 5 bases for J; bases not matched to a gene: 10. The CDR3 covers 15 residues.

This clonotype was picked up many times. V is TRBV20-1 and J is TRBJ1-4; TRBD1 matches at 7 bases. Germline V gene lookup returns CDR1 DFQATT and CDR2 SNEGSKA (reference sequence). Germline trimming cut 4 bases from V and 4 bases from J; bases unmatched to any gene: 3. The length of the CDR3 is 13 residues. The CDR3 reads CSAIRGGNEKLFF. In DNA, the CDR3 is TGCAGTGCTATCAGGGGGGGTAATGAAAAACTGTTTTTT.